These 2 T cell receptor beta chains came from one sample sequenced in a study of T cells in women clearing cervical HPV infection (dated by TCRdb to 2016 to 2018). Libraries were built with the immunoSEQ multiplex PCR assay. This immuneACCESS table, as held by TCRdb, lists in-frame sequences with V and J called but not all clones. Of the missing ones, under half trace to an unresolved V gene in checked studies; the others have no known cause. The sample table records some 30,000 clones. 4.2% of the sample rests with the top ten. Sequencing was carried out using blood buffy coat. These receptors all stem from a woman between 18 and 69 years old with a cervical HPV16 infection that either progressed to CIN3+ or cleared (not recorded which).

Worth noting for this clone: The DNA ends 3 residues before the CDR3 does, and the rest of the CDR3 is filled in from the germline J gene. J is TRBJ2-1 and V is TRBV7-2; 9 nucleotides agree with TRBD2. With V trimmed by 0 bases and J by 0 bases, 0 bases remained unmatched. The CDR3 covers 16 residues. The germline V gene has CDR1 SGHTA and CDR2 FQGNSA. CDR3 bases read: TGTGCCAGCAGCTTAGCTAGCGGGAGCTCCTACAATGAG. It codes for CASSLASGSSYNE. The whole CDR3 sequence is CASSLASGSSYNEQFF.

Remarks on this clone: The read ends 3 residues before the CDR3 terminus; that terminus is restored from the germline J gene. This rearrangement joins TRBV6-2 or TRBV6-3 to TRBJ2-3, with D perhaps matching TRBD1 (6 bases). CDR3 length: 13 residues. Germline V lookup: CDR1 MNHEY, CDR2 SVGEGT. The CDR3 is CASSYNRVVAQYF. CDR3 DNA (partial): TGTGCCAGCAGTTACAACAGGGTGGTGGCG.